This paragraph reports one TCR beta chain. Its matching antigen is unknown. This record comes from a study of molecular identifiers for immune sequencing clone quantification. Study-level information: Replicate RNA came from approximately 20,000 or 100,000 naive CD8 cells and was split five ways, and four parts were sequenced. Whole-study findings and limits: Researchers reportedly could pick up spiked Jurkat TCR RNA from one cell mixed into approximately 910,000 naive cells. Naive cells had under 1% of molecules in clones above 20 RNA copies, effectors over 98%.

TCRdb called the PCR reads again in MiXCR, with one record for every CDR3 protein. Among around 94,000 distinct CDR3 sequences listed, less than 35% were seen once. The CDR3 extends over 13 amino acids. Trimming stripped 4 bases from V and 5 bases from J, with 11 bases between. Germline values: CDR1 SGHTA, CDR2 FQGNSA. This clonotype was obtained from a human donor in good health. Some libraries in this study had Jurkat cell RNA spiked in. This chain joins TRBV7-2 and TRBJ2-5; D is undetermined. What was sequenced was naive CD8+ T cells from blood, with Jurkat cell RNA spiked in. This sample's subset: FACS-sorted CD8+CD4-CCR7+CD45RA+ naive T cells. CDR3 DNA: TGTGCCAGCAGCTCGTACGACGGGGAGACCCAGTACTTC. Its translation: CASSSYDGETQYF.